Listed below are T cell receptor beta chains from one sample, sequenced in a study of PD-1 blockade in mismatch repair-deficient tumors. Measured with immunoSEQ multiplex PCR; TCRdb has only the in-frame clones, and not every one. The repertoire holds fewer than 60,000 clones, with over 75% as singletons. The sequencing used PBMCs, collected before pembrolizumab treatment. These receptor sequences come from an adult with mismatch repair-deficient cancer. CDR3s include the opening cysteine and the closing phenylalanine or tryptophan. D genes are given only for firm matches. Part of the rows lack a size; the others show once, few, many or a class for expanded clones.

j_gene: TRBJ2-7; abundance: NA; len: 16; d_gene: TRBD2; v_gene: TRBV7-3; CDR3nt: TGTGCCAGCAGCTTATTCGGGGGGGCGGATACCTACGAGCAGTACTTC; CDR3aa: CASSLFGGADTYEQYF
j_gene: TRBJ2-7; abundance: medium-sized; len: 12; d_gene: NA; v_gene: TRBV7-9; CDR3nt: TGTGCCAGCAGCTCCGACTACTACGAGCAGTACTTC; CDR3aa: CASSSDYYEQYF
j_gene: TRBJ1-4; abundance: NA; len: 15; d_gene: NA; v_gene: TRBV25-1; CDR3nt: TGTGCCAGCAGTCCCCGGGGAGCAACTAATGAAAAACTGTTTTTT; CDR3aa: CASSPRGATNEKLFF
j_gene: TRBJ2-6; abundance: NA; len: 16; d_gene: NA; v_gene: TRBV7-6; CDR3nt: TGTGCCAGCAGCCCCGCGGGGCTAGGCGGGGCCAACGTCCTGACTTTC; CDR3aa: CASSPAGLGGANVLTF
j_gene: TRBJ2-7; abundance: NA; len: 15; d_gene: TRBD1; v_gene: TRBV7-9; CDR3nt: TGTGCCAGCAGCTCCCCGGGACAGGAATCCTACGAGCAGTACTTC; CDR3aa: CASSSPGQESYEQYF
j_gene: TRBJ1-3; abundance: NA; len: 13; d_gene: NA; v_gene: TRBV10-3; CDR3nt: TGTGCCATCTTTTCTAGCTCTGGAAACACCATATATTTT; CDR3aa: CAIFSSSGNTIYF
j_gene: TRBJ2-1; abundance: NA; len: 18; d_gene: NA; v_gene: TRBV7-2; CDR3nt: TGTGCCAGCAGTTCCCAGTCAGGGGGAGGGAGCTCCTACAATGAGCAGTTCTTC; CDR3aa: CASSSQSGGGSSYNEQFF
j_gene: TRBJ2-7; abundance: NA; len: 13; d_gene: NA; v_gene: TRBV2; CDR3nt: TGTGCCAGCAGAAATCAAGGGGACTACGAGCAGTACTTC; CDR3aa: CASRNQGDYEQYF
j_gene: TRBJ2-5; abundance: NA; len: 10; d_gene: NA; v_gene: TRBV6-5; CDR3nt: TGTGCCAGCAGGAGAGAGACCCAGTACTTC; CDR3aa: CASRRETQYF
j_gene: TRBJ2-7; abundance: few; len: 14; d_gene: NA; v_gene: TRBV9; CDR3nt: TGTGCCAGCAGCCCTCGACGGACAACCTACGAGCAGTACTTC; CDR3aa: CASSPRRTTYEQYF
j_gene: TRBJ2-3; abundance: NA; len: 18; d_gene: TRBD2; v_gene: TRBV2; CDR3nt: TGTGCCAGCAGTGGAAGAGGGACTAGCGGGAGGGCTCCAGATACGCAGTATTTT; CDR3aa: CASSGRGTSGRAPDTQYF
j_gene: TRBJ2-5; abundance: NA; len: 14; d_gene: TRBD2; v_gene: TRBV19; CDR3nt: TGTGCCAGTAGTAAGTCTAGCGGGAGAGAGACCCAGTACTTC; CDR3aa: CASSKSSGRETQYF
j_gene: TRBJ1-2; abundance: few; len: 12; d_gene: TRBD1; v_gene: TRBV30; CDR3nt: TGTGCCTCGGACAGGGGAGACTATGGCTACACCTTC; CDR3aa: CASDRGDYGYTF
j_gene: TRBJ1-5; abundance: NA; len: 11; d_gene: NA; v_gene: TRBV6-6; CDR3nt: TGTGCCAGCAGGTCGGATCAGCCCCAGCATTTT; CDR3aa: CASRSDQPQHF
j_gene: TRBJ1-5; abundance: NA; len: 18; d_gene: NA; v_gene: TRBV7-2; CDR3nt: TGTGCCAGCAGCTTATCCCGGGGCAGCAAAACTAGCAATCAGCCCCAGCATTTT; CDR3aa: CASSLSRGSKTSNQPQHF
j_gene: TRBJ2-7; abundance: NA; len: 15; d_gene: TRBD1; v_gene: TRBV18; CDR3nt: TGTGCCAGCTCACCATCGACAGGGAAATCTAGCGAGCAGTACTTC; CDR3aa: CASSPSTGKSSEQYF
j_gene: TRBJ2-7; abundance: NA; len: 17; d_gene: TRBD2; v_gene: TRBV7-3; CDR3nt: TGTGCCAGCAGCAAGGGACTAGCGGGAAACATCCCCTACGAGCAGTACTTC; CDR3aa: CASSKGLAGNIPYEQYF
j_gene: TRBJ2-7; abundance: NA; len: 15; d_gene: TRBD2; v_gene: TRBV4-3; CDR3nt: TGCGCCAGCAGCCAACTAGCGGGAGGAACCTACGAGCAGTACTTC; CDR3aa: CASSQLAGGTYEQYF
j_gene: TRBJ1-1; abundance: NA; len: 12; d_gene: NA; v_gene: TRBV7-9; CDR3nt: TGTGCCAGCAGCTTCGGGGGCGCAGGAGCTTTCTTT; CDR3aa: CASSFGGAGAFF
j_gene: TRBJ1-1; abundance: NA; len: 12; d_gene: NA; v_gene: TRBV11-2; CDR3nt: TGTGCCAGCATCGGGGGGCGCACTGAAGCTTTCTTT; CDR3aa: CASIGGRTEAFF
j_gene: TRBJ1-5; abundance: NA; len: 13; d_gene: NA; v_gene: TRBV27; CDR3nt: TGTGCCAGCAGTCACGGGACCGCCTATCCCCAGCATTTT; CDR3aa: CASSHGTAYPQHF
j_gene: TRBJ2-1; abundance: NA; len: 17; d_gene: TRBD2; v_gene: TRBV12-5; CDR3nt: TGTGCTAGTGGTACCGGACTAGCGGGAGCGCGACCCAATGAGCAGTTCTTC; CDR3aa: CASGTGLAGARPNEQFF
j_gene: TRBJ1-1; abundance: NA; len: 13; d_gene: NA; v_gene: TRBV5-5; CDR3nt: TGTGCCAGCAGCCCCCGACAGGACACTGAAGCTTTCTTT; CDR3aa: CASSPRQDTEAFF
j_gene: TRBJ1-1; abundance: few; len: 13; d_gene: NA; v_gene: TRBV5-1; CDR3nt: TGCGCCAGCAGCCCTTCGGGGCCCACTGAAGCTTTCTTT; CDR3aa: CASSPSGPTEAFF
j_gene: TRBJ2-1; abundance: NA; len: 12; d_gene: NA; v_gene: TRBV19; CDR3nt: TGTGCCAGTAGTATGGAGGGGAATGAGCAGTTCTTC; CDR3aa: CASSMEGNEQFF
j_gene: TRBJ2-5; abundance: NA; len: 14; d_gene: NA; v_gene: TRBV11-2; CDR3nt: TGTGCCAGCAGCCCGAGACAGATCCAAGAGACCCAGTACTTC; CDR3aa: CASSPRQIQETQYF
j_gene: TRBJ1-5; abundance: NA; len: 16; d_gene: NA; v_gene: TRBV7-2; CDR3nt: TGTGCCAGCAGCTTAAGACCCGGGACGGGGAATCAGCCCCAGCATTTT; CDR3aa: CASSLRPGTGNQPQHF
j_gene: TRBJ2-7; abundance: NA; len: 12; d_gene: NA; v_gene: TRBV6-5; CDR3nt: TGTGCCAGCAGGGAAGGCACCTACGAGCAGTACTTC; CDR3aa: CASREGTYEQYF
j_gene: TRBJ2-5; abundance: NA; len: 14; d_gene: NA; v_gene: TRBV4-2; CDR3nt: TGTGCCAGCAGCCAAGAGACTCATTGGGAGACCCAGTACTTC; CDR3aa: CASSQETHWETQYF
j_gene: TRBJ1-1; abundance: NA; len: 14; d_gene: NA; v_gene: TRBV19; CDR3nt: TGTGCCAGTCGCGGGATTTTGAGGAACACTGAAGCTTTCTTT; CDR3aa: CASRGILRNTEAFF
j_gene: TRBJ2-3; abundance: NA; len: 12; d_gene: NA; v_gene: TRBV18; CDR3nt: TGTGCCAGCTCACCACCCGATCAATCGCAGTATTTT; CDR3aa: CASSPPDQSQYF
j_gene: TRBJ2-2; abundance: NA; len: 12; d_gene: NA; v_gene: TRBV2; CDR3nt: TGTGCCAGCAGTGAAGATCGTGGGGAGCTGTTTTTT; CDR3aa: CASSEDRGELFF
j_gene: TRBJ1-2; abundance: NA; len: 11; d_gene: NA; v_gene: TRBV19; CDR3nt: TGTGCCAGTAGGGCCGGACAGAACTACACCTTC; CDR3aa: CASRAGQNYTF
j_gene: TRBJ2-1; abundance: few; len: 14; d_gene: TRBD1; v_gene: TRBV7-9; CDR3nt: TGTGCCAGCAGCTACGGGACAGGAGACAATGAGCAGTTCTTC; CDR3aa: CASSYGTGDNEQFF
j_gene: TRBJ1-2; abundance: NA; len: 13; d_gene: NA; v_gene: TRBV5-1; CDR3nt: TGCGCCAGCAGCTTGGACCCGGACTATGGCTACACCTTC; CDR3aa: CASSLDPDYGYTF
j_gene: TRBJ2-7; abundance: few; len: 16; d_gene: NA; v_gene: TRBV6-4; CDR3nt: TGTGCCAGCATGCTATCTTTCGAAACGTCGGGGTACGAGCAGTACTTC; CDR3aa: CASMLSFETSGYEQYF
j_gene: TRBJ1-1; abundance: NA; len: 15; d_gene: TRBD1; v_gene: TRBV19; CDR3nt: TGTGCCAGTAGTTTACAGGGGGGAACGAACACTGAAGCTTTCTTT; CDR3aa: CASSLQGGTNTEAFF
j_gene: TRBJ1-1; abundance: NA; len: 14; d_gene: NA; v_gene: TRBV2; CDR3nt: TGTGCCAGCAGCGCAGACAGTATGAACACTGAAGCTTTCTTT; CDR3aa: CASSADSMNTEAFF
j_gene: TRBJ1-1; abundance: NA; len: 13; d_gene: NA; v_gene: TRBV11-2; CDR3nt: TGTGCCAGCAGCGAACCGAGGGGCACTGAAGCTTTCTTT; CDR3aa: CASSEPRGTEAFF
j_gene: TRBJ1-5; abundance: NA; len: 12; d_gene: NA; v_gene: TRBV28; CDR3nt: TGTGCCAGCAGTTCCAAGGGGGATACCCAGCATTTT; CDR3aa: CASSSKGDTQHF